Shown below are 32 T cell receptor beta chains from a single sample sequenced in a study of cytotoxic CD8 clonotypes in ibrutinib-treated CLL. Using immunoSEQ multiplex PCR, the repertoire was profiled, and TCRdb retains in-frame clones only, with some absent. The table has hundreds of thousands of clones, around four fifths seen once; the top ten hold approximately 7%. The sample consisted of PBMCs, taken before ibrutinib treatment. The receptors were sampled from a human donor with chronic lymphocytic leukemia.

The chain links TRBV5-1 to TRBJ2-3; 9 positions agree with TRBD1. CDR1 is SGHRS and CDR2 is YFSETQ in the germline V gene. This CDR3 is 16 amino acids long. With 4 bases clipped from V and 0 bases from J, the junction kept 6 bases outside the gene matches. DNA for the CDR3: TGCGCCAGCAGCGATCCGGGACAGGGAAGCACAGATACGCAGTATTTT. It codes for CASSDPGQGSTDTQYF.

The rearrangement joins TRBV5-1 to TRBJ2-3, with 7 bases aligning to TRBD2. The germline V gene encodes CDR1 SGHRS and CDR2 YFSETQ. The CDR3 has 16 residues. V was clipped by 3 bases and J by 4 bases; unmatched bases: 11. This CDR3 reads CASSSMGGFGADTQYF. CDR3 nucleotide sequence: TGCGCCAGCAGCTCCATGGGGGGGTTTGGTGCAGATACGCAGTATTTT.

The chain combines TRBV4-3 with TRBJ2-3; 11 bases line up with TRBD2. The CDR3 sequence is 16 residues long. Germline lookup yields CDR1 LGHNA and CDR2 YSLEER. J lost 4 bases, V lost 1 base, and 4 bases had no gene match. The DNA for the CDR3 is TGCGCCAGCAGCCAAGTATGGGGACTAGCGGCAGATACGCAGTATTTT. Protein sequence: CASSQVWGLAADTQYF.

This clone turned up a few times. V gene TRBV4-3 combines with J gene TRBJ2-2; D gene unclear. V lost 0 bases, J lost 5 bases, and 16 bases lay in between. The length of the CDR3 is 17 residues. Germline V gives CDR1 LGHNA, CDR2 YSLEER. CDR3 in amino acids: CASSQDGPGGATGELFF. CDR3 coding DNA: TGCGCCAGCAGCCAAGATGGACCCGGCGGCGCGACCGGGGAGCTGTTTTTT.

The chain carries TRBV7-8 and TRBJ1-1; possibly TRBD1 for D (6 bases). The CDR3 extends over 12 amino acids. V lost 1 base to trimming and J lost 9 bases, with 9 bases between them. Germline loops: CDR1 SGHVS, CDR2 FQNEAQ. CDR3 nucleotides: TGTGCCAGCAGCTTAGGGGACATGAAAGCTTTCTTT. It translates to CASSLGDMKAFF.

This CDR3 reads CASSARVGGTDTQYF. The CDR3 bases are TGCGCCAGCAGCGCGCGGGTAGGCGGGACAGATACGCAGTATTTT. This chain links TRBV5-1 with TRBJ2-3, with D possibly matching TRBD2 (5 bases). Per the germline V gene, CDR1 is SGHRS and CDR2 is YFSETQ. CDR3 size: 15 residues. V lost 4 bases, J lost 3 bases, and 15 bases lay in between. The full variable domain, with the rest looked up from reference TRBV5-1 and TRBJ2-3, is KAGVTQTPRYLIKTRGQQVTLSCSPISGHRSVSWYQQTPGQGLQFLFEYFSETQRNKGNFPGRFSGRQFSNSRSEMNVSTLELGDSALYLCASSARVGGTDTQYFGPGTRLTVL.

The chain has TRBV28 and TRBJ1-5; D gene uncertain. This CDR3 has 16 residues. Germline-derived CDR1 and CDR2 are MDHEN and SYDVKM. Deletions cut 2 bases from V and 5 bases from J, with 16 bases between. In nucleotides, the CDR3 is TGTGCCAGCAGTTTAAAATTGGCCTTTTTGTATCAGCCCCAGCATTTT. It translates to CASSLKLAFLYQPQHF.

This chain links TRBV11-3 with TRBJ2-2; 7 bases line up with TRBD1. The germline CDR1 and CDR2 sequences are SGHNT and YENEEA. This CDR3 comprises 14 residues. J gave up 4 bases and V 5 bases, and 4 bases lay outside the gene matches. The CDR3 region has the DNA TGTGCCAGCAGCCCGAGGACAGGCACCGGGGAGCTGTTTTTT. Its translation: CASSPRTGTGELFF.

This clone was detected ten times or more. The V call is TRBV9, the J call TRBJ1-2; no firm D call. V was trimmed by 0 bases and J by 5 bases, leaving 14 bases between them. Germline CDR1 and CDR2: SGDLS and YYNGEE. This CDR3 region has 15 residues. The CDR3 region is CASSVATPARYGYTF. CDR3 DNA: TGTGCCAGCAGCGTAGCAACCCCAGCAAGATATGGCTACACCTTC.

The rearrangement links TRBV6-6 to TRBJ1-3; D gene ambiguous. Germline CDR1 and CDR2: MNHNY and SVGAGI (reference sequence). This CDR3 comprises 15 residues. Between the trimmed V and J ends, which lost 6 bases and 0 bases, there was a span of 12 bases. CDR3 DNA: TGTGCCAGCAGCAGAGGACGGTCCTCTGGAAACACCATATATTTT. Its protein is CASSRGRSSGNTIYF.

The chain uses TRBV29-1 and TRBJ2-7; 9 bases agree with TRBD1. The CDR3 is 13 amino acids. The trim removed 7 bases at V and 3 bases at J, leaving 7 bases unmatched. Germline assignment: CDR1 SQVTM and CDR2 ANQGSEA. CDR3 DNA sequence: TGCAGCGCGACTGTGGGACAGGGCTACGAGCAGTACTTC. Protein: CSATVGQGYEQYF.

The chain combines TRBV6-1 with TRBJ1-2; 9 bases match TRBD1. Germline assignment: CDR1 MNHNS and CDR2 SASEGT. The CDR3 consists of 15 residues. Trimming cost V 5 bases and J 12 bases; bases outside gene matches: 16. The CDR3 DNA follows: TGTGCCAGCAGTTCTCGGACAGGGGAAGTGAAGGACCACACCTTC. As protein: CASSSRTGEVKDHTF.

This clone was picked up a small number of times. The V and J genes are TRBV4-3 and TRBJ2-2; 9 bases align to TRBD1. Germline CDR1 and CDR2: LGHNA and YSLEER. Germline trimming cut 4 bases from V and 4 bases from J; bases unmatched to any gene: 7. The CDR3 spans 16 residues. The CDR3 here is CASSRGTGSFTGELFF. CDR3 nucleotide sequence: TGCGCCAGCAGCCGCGGGACAGGGTCGTTCACCGGGGAGCTGTTTTTT.

This clone was seen repeatedly, ten times or more. The chain couples TRBV7-2 to TRBJ1-2; the match to TRBD1 covers 7 bases. Germline-derived CDR1 and CDR2 are SGHTA and FQGNSA. The CDR3 sequence is 15 residues long. The J segment lost 7 bases and the V segment lost 5 bases, leaving 13 bases of the junction unmatched. The CDR3 nucleotides are TGTGCCAGCAGCGTCTCCGGGACAGTTACCGTTGGCTACACCTTC. It encodes CASSVSGTVTVGYTF.

The rearrangement uses TRBV9 and TRBJ2-1; D remains ambiguous. The germline CDR1 and CDR2 sequences are SGDLS and YYNGEE. The CDR3 runs to 16 residues. Trimming pared 0 bases from V and 6 bases from J, leaving 16 bases between. This chain's CDR3 is CASSVVGTSPGNEQFF. CDR3 sequence (DNA): TGTGCCAGCAGCGTAGTAGGTACTTCCCCAGGCAATGAGCAGTTCTTC.

The chain is built from TRBV5-6 and TRBJ1-3; D is ambiguous. Germline CDR1 is SGHDT and CDR2 is YYEEEE. The CDR3 runs 15 residues. Trimming pared 0 bases from V and 0 bases from J, leaving 7 bases between. The CDR3 DNA is TGTGCCAGCAGCTTGGGGACCCACTCTGGAAACACCATATATTTT. Its translation is CASSLGTHSGNTIYF.

V gene TRBV27 combines with J gene TRBJ2-1, with D possibly being TRBD2 (6 bases). V dropped 10 bases and J dropped 2 bases, with 15 bases sitting between them. Germline V CDR1 and CDR2: MNHEY, SMNVEV (reference sequence). This CDR3 comprises 14 residues. The CDR3 is CATRGGDPYNEQFF. CDR3 coding DNA: TGTGCCACTCGGGGCGGGGATCCCTACAATGAGCAGTTCTTC.

This clone was found once. The chain links TRBV4-3 to TRBJ1-2, with D tentatively TRBD1 (5 bases). Trimming stripped 0 bases from V and 4 bases from J, with 12 bases between. The CDR3 extends over 15 amino acids. Germline CDR1 LGHNA, CDR2 YSLEER. The CDR3 reads CASSQDPAGSYGYTF. CDR3 bases: TGCGCCAGCAGCCAAGATCCAGCAGGGTCCTATGGCTACACCTTC.

The chain is built from TRBV7-3 and TRBJ2-7, with a weak D call TRBD2 (5 bases). CDR1 is SGHTA, CDR2 FQGTGA, per germline. The CDR3 sequence is 13 residues long. V lost 2 bases to trimming and J lost 1 base, with 6 bases between them. The CDR3 DNA follows: TGTGCCAGCAGCTTAGGGGAGTCCTACGAGCAGTACTTC. Protein: CASSLGESYEQYF.

This clone has more than one count but fewer than ten. The CDR3 DNA follows: TGTGCCAGTAGTCGGGCCGGGGAGCTGTTTTTT. Amino acid sequence: CASSRAGELFF. The chain employs TRBV19 and TRBJ2-2; D is ambiguous. Germline CDR1 reads LNHDA; CDR2 reads SQIVND (reference sequence). Trimming shortened V by 5 bases and J by 6 bases, and 4 bases separated the two germline ends. The CDR3 extends over 11 amino acids.

V usage is TRBV30 and J usage is TRBJ2-3; D might be TRBD2 (6 bases). The CDR3 runs to 14 residues. V lost 2 bases and J 5 bases, leaving 14 bases between the germline ends. Germline values: CDR1 GTSNPN, CDR2 SVGIG (reference sequence). This CDR3 reads CAWSTQGGRDTQYF. CDR3 nucleotide sequence: TGTGCCTGGAGTACTCAGGGAGGAAGAGATACGCAGTATTTT.

The rearrangement joins TRBV4-3 to TRBJ1-3; D gene unclear. CDR1 is LGHNA and CDR2 is YSLEER in the germline V gene. Trimming took off 1 base at V and 2 bases at J, with 9 bases between the two ends. The CDR3 has 15 residues. CDR3 residues: CASSQGMSAGNTIYF. The CDR3 DNA reads TGCGCCAGCAGCCAAGGAATGTCGGCTGGAAACACCATATATTTT.

J is TRBJ2-1 and V is TRBV19; D gene unclear. Trimming stripped 3 bases from V and 10 bases from J, with 13 bases between. CDR3 length equals 13 residues. Germline V CDR1 and CDR2: LNHDA, SQIVND (reference sequence). The CDR3 loop is CASSIYSRAEQFF. Written as DNA, the CDR3 is TGTGCCAGTAGTATTTATTCACGAGCAGAGCAGTTCTTC.

The chain recombines TRBV7-2 with TRBJ2-7; tentative D call: TRBD2 (6 bases). Germline CDR1 and CDR2: SGHTA and FQGNSA. CDR3 length: 13 amino acids. Trimming cost V 2 bases and J 3 bases, with 8 bases left between them. CDR3 sequence reads: CASSLRGLYEQYF. As DNA, the CDR3 is TGTGCCAGCAGCTTAAGGGGACTCTACGAGCAGTACTTC.

The rearrangement joins TRBV7-2 to TRBJ1-1, with D possibly TRBD1 on 5 matching bases. Germline-derived CDR1 and CDR2 are SGHTA and FQGNSA. V was pared by 3 bases and J by 8 bases, with 13 bases between. This CDR3 is built from 13 residues. The chain's CDR3 is CASSFERWGEAFF. The DNA of the CDR3 is TGTGCCAGCAGCTTCGAGAGATGGGGGGAAGCTTTCTTT.

V is TRBV7-2 and J is TRBJ2-2, with 8 bases lining up with TRBD2. V dropped 1 base and J dropped 6; count of bases not matched to a gene: 1. Germline values: CDR1 SGHTA, CDR2 FQGNSA. The CDR3 spans 14 residues. The CDR3 sequence: CASSLGGGPGELFF. The CDR3, as DNA: TGTGCCAGCAGCTTAGGCGGGGGGCCCGGGGAGCTGTTTTTT.

This clone was seen once. V and J are TRBV7-3 and TRBJ2-2, with D perhaps TRBD1 (6 bases). CDR1 SGHTA and CDR2 FQGTGA come from the germline V gene. V was pared by 5 bases and J by 1 base, with 11 bases between. This CDR3 comprises 15 residues. Here the CDR3 DNA reads TGTGCCAGCAGCCAGCAGGGACAGAACACCGGGGAGCTGTTTTTT. This translates into CASSQQGQNTGELFF.

The chain recombines TRBV4-1 with TRBJ2-7; D unresolved. The V gene lost 0 bases and the J gene lost 2 bases, with 11 bases spanning the gap. The germline CDR1 and CDR2 sequences are MGHRA and YSYEKL. CDR3 length: 15 residues. The DNA of the CDR3 is TGCGCCAGCAGCCAAGATACGGCGGCCCCCTACGAGCAGTACTTC. This sequence encodes CASSQDTAAPYEQYF.

The chain joins TRBV6-1 to TRBJ2-3; possibly TRBD2 for D (5 bases). This CDR3 region has 15 residues. V lost 4 bases and J 4 bases, leaving 15 bases between the germline ends. Looked up from germline, CDR1 is MNHNS and CDR2 is SASEGT. The CDR3 sequence is CASSGALVVSDTQYF. For the CDR3, the DNA is TGTGCCAGCAGTGGAGCACTAGTAGTATCAGATACGCAGTATTTT.

V usage is TRBV29-1 and J usage is TRBJ2-3; TRBD2 is a possible D gene (6 bases). V lost 2 bases to trimming and J lost 5 bases, with 17 bases between them. CDR1 is SQVTM and CDR2 is ANQGSEA in the germline V gene. The CDR3 is made up of 15 amino acids. The CDR3 DNA reads TGCAGCGTTGAAAAAACTAGCCTAGAGGGAGATACGCAGTATTTT. Translated: CSVEKTSLEGDTQYF.

This chain links TRBV18 with TRBJ2-7; possibly TRBD1 or TRBD2 for D (5 bases each). This CDR3 has 16 residues. V shed 2 bases and J shed 2 bases, with 16 bases lying between them. Germline V lookup: CDR1 KGHSH, CDR2 LQKENI. DNA for the CDR3: TGTGCCAGCTCACCAAAAAACCGGGACGGCGCCTACGAGCAGTACTTC. As protein: CASSPKNRDGAYEQYF.

The chain has TRBV4-3 and TRBJ2-3; 7 nucleotides align to TRBD2. Unmatched junction bases numbered 5, after V lost 0 bases and J lost 2 bases. The CDR3 has 16 amino acids. Germline V lookup: CDR1 LGHNA, CDR2 YSLEER. In DNA form, the CDR3 reads TGCGCCAGCAGCCAAGATTCGGCGGGAGCCACAGATACGCAGTATTTT. This sequence encodes CASSQDSAGATDTQYF.